The following is a T cell receptor beta chain sequence with its context. Its antigen remains unknown. The source of the sample is a study of high-grade serous ovarian cancer treatment subgroups. The repertoire was sequenced with immunoSEQ multiplex PCR; TCRdb's copy has only in-frame clones and lacks some. The table has roughly 8,000 clones, under 85% seen once. The tumor samples were collected prior to definitive surgery or chemotherapy. Notes on the study in general: Tumors within one patient showed repertoire similarity of about 0.11 to 0.85.

The receptor's source is a human donor with high-grade serous ovarian cancer. The specimen sequenced was tumor tissue.

This CDR3 reads CASSYLTGEGTEAFF. CDR3 coding DNA: TGTGCCAGCAGTTATCTTACAGGGGAGGGCACTGAAGCTTTCTTT. This chain links TRBV6-6 with TRBJ1-1, with 7 bases aligning to TRBD1. This CDR3 spans 15 amino acids. Germline lookup yields CDR1 MNHNY and CDR2 SVGAGI (reference sequence). V trimming: 3 bases; J trimming: 4 bases; junction bases outside the gene matches: 8.